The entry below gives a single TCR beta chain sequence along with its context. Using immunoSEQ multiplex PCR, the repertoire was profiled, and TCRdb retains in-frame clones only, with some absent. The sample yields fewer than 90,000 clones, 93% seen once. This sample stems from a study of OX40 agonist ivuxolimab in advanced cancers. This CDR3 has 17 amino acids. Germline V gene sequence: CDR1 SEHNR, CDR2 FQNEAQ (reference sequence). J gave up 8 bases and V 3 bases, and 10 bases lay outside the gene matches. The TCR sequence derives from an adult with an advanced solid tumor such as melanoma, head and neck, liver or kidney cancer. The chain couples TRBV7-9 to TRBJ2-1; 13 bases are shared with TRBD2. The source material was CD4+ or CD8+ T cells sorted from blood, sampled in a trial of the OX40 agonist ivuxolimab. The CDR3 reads CASSFRLGTSGNHEQFF. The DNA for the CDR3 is TGTGCCAGCAGCTTTCGTCTGGGGACTAGCGGGAACCATGAGCAGTTCTTC.